Each of the 2 T cell receptor beta chains below was sequenced from the same sample in a study of Ad26.COV2.S vaccination and SARS-CoV-2 variants. TCRdb's table, derived via immunoSEQ multiplex PCR, lists solely in-frame clones and lacks some. The sample has hundreds of thousands of clones, less than 90% seen once; the top ten hold roughly 10%. Treatment: roughly 18 received Ad26.COV2.S at low or high dose, single or two shots; 5 received placebo; per-sample allocation not given. Each sample was drawn 63 days after the first injection (of vaccine or placebo). Sequences were derived from peripheral blood, sampled in a trial of Ad26.COV2.S vaccine versus placebo. Every receptor here comes from a person aged 18-60 years who received the Ad26.COV2.S COVID-19 vaccine or a placebo.

V gene TRBV27 combines with J gene TRBJ2-3; 9 bases fit TRBD1. J was trimmed by 7 bases and V by 5 bases; bases with no gene match: 10. The CDR3 has 15 residues. Germline CDR1 reads MNHEY; CDR2 reads SMNVEV (reference sequence). CDR3 in amino acids: CASSPWDRAQNTQYF. CDR3 DNA: TGTGCCAGCAGTCCCTGGGACAGGGCCCAGAATACGCAGTATTTT.

This chain links TRBV6-4 with TRBJ2-3, with D possibly TRBD1 on 6 matching bases. V was trimmed by 8 bases and J by 11 bases, leaving 20 bases between them. The CDR3 loop spans 13 amino acids. Germline values: CDR1 MRHNA, CDR2 SNTAGT. CDR3 sequence reads: CASASGVHRVQYF. CDR3 nucleotides: TGTGCCAGCGCGTCAGGGGTCCACAGAGTGCAGTATTTT.